The source of this TCR beta chain is a study of blood T cell repertoires in COVID-19. The wider study: Samples representing acute and convalescent COVID-19 were sourced from the United States, Italy and Spain. PBMCs, B-cell-depleted T cells, or T cells were the source of the cDNA or gDNA that made up the material.

V shed 0 bases and J shed 2 bases, with 10 bases lying between them. Germline assignment: CDR1 LGHNA and CDR2 YNFKEQ. The length of the CDR3 is 15 residues. Recruited during active infection, patients (from Seattle) were subsequently followed longitudinally. How the authors handled the data: Nucleated cell number was recorded as an estimate derived from reference gene primer amplification. The data were produced by immunoSEQ multiplex PCR, yet TCRdb's version contains in-frame clones alone and is incomplete. V and J calls and clone size come straight from that table; D and trimming were deduced from the DNA. The sample lists 260,000 or so clones, 81% occurring once.

The V call is TRBV4-2, the J call TRBJ1-2; D perhaps matches TRBD1 (5 bases). The specimen sequenced was peripheral blood. This TCR came from a woman of 80 years or more with COVID-19, enrolled during active disease. CDR3 DNA: TGTGCCAGCAGCCAAGAGGCGGGGCGAAACTATGGCTACACCTTC. Translation gives CASSQEAGRNYGYTF.